The 22 T cell receptor beta chains listed next were all sequenced from one sample in a study of cytomegalovirus exposure and HLA in healthy donors (TCRdb year 2017). The library was generated by the immunoSEQ multiplex PCR assay. A mixture of 60 forward primers for TCR Vbeta segments and 13 reverse primers for TCR Jbeta segments was used in the multiplex PCR. Sourced from immuneACCESS, this table was stored by TCRdb with only in-frame sequences that have V and J called. A share of the clones is absent; for the studies checked, an unresolved V gene accounts for under half, and the remainder has no known explanation. The sample table holds roughly 160,000 clones, of which about 80% were seen once. Of the sample, roughly 5% falls within the top ten clones. What was sequenced was PBMCs. These receptors came from a man aged 25-45 years in good health and CMV-seronegative.

The rearrangement links TRBV7-9 to TRBJ2-7; D possibly corresponds to TRBD2 (6 bases). Looked up from germline, CDR1 is SEHNR and CDR2 is FQNEAQ (reference sequence). The CDR3 runs 11 residues. The V end was cut by 6 bases, the J end by 6 bases, with 9 bases between. The CDR3 bases are TGTGCCAGCAGGGTGGGGGGCGAGCAGTACTTC. Amino acid sequence: CASRVGGEQYF.

The V gene is TRBV7-9, the J gene TRBJ1-5; D possibly corresponds to TRBD1 (6 bases). V lost 5 bases and J lost 7, with 15 bases in between. CDR1 and CDR2 (germline): SEHNR, FQNEAQ (reference sequence). The CDR3 loop spans 14 amino acids. The CDR3 sequence is CASSPQGEEQPQHF. For the CDR3, the DNA is TGTGCCAGCAGCCCACAGGGAGAGGAGCAGCCCCAGCATTTT. Supplemented by reference TRBV7-9 and TRBJ1-5, the full variable domain reads DTGVSQNPRHKITKRGQNVTFRCDPISEHNRLYWYRQTLGQGPEFLTYFQNEAQLEKSRLLSDRFSAERPKGSFSTLEIQRTEQGDSAMYLCASSPQGEEQPQHFGDGTRLSIL.

The rearrangement joins TRBV4-3 to TRBJ1-1; D perhaps matches TRBD1 (5 bases). CDR3 length: 17 amino acids. CDR1 LGHNA and CDR2 YSLEER come from the germline V gene. V lost 0 bases and J lost 6, with 20 bases in between. This CDR3 is CASSQDLQEPRVSEAFF. The CDR3 DNA reads TGCGCCAGCAGCCAAGACCTACAGGAGCCCCGGGTCTCTGAAGCTTTCTTT.

This chain uses TRBV6-5 with TRBJ2-7, with D uncertain. Germline V gives CDR1 MNHEY, CDR2 SVGAGI. V was clipped by 0 bases and J by 5 bases, with 8 bases between them. The CDR3 length is 13 residues. The CDR3 bases are TGTGCCAGCAGTTACTCGTCAGGCAACGAGCAGTACTTC. The encoded protein is CASSYSSGNEQYF.

The chain recombines TRBV25-1 with TRBJ2-5; TRBD1 is a possible D gene (7 bases). V gave up 4 bases and J gave up 0 bases, with 12 bases separating them. Germline V CDR1 and CDR2: MGHDK, SYGVNS. The CDR3 length is 15 residues. This CDR3 is CASSGGDSHQETQYF. The CDR3 bases are TGTGCCAGCAGTGGGGGGGACAGCCACCAAGAGACCCAGTACTTC.

The chain is built from TRBV30 and TRBJ1-1, with D perhaps matching TRBD1 (6 bases). The CDR3 is 13 amino acids. Per germline, CDR1 GTSNPN and CDR2 SVGIG (reference sequence). Between the trimmed V and J ends, which lost 6 bases and 1 base, there was a span of 12 bases. CDR3 in amino acids: CACPRTANTEAFF. Written as DNA, the CDR3 is TGTGCCTGTCCCCGGACAGCGAACACTGAAGCTTTCTTT.

V gene TRBV6-6 combines with J gene TRBJ2-7; 9 bases align to TRBD1. Germline-derived CDR1 and CDR2 are MNHNY and SVGAGI (reference sequence). J lost 2 bases, V lost 7 bases, and 6 bases had no gene match. The CDR3 length is 14 residues. In DNA, the CDR3 is TGTGCCAGCATGAGGGGGACAGGGACCTACGAGCAGTACTTC. Its protein is CASMRGTGTYEQYF.

The rearrangement links TRBV11-1 to TRBJ2-7; tentative D call: TRBD1 (6 bases). The CDR3 spans 14 residues. Germline CDR1 and CDR2: SGHAT and FQDESV (reference sequence). Trimming pared 0 bases from V and 5 bases from J, leaving 11 bases between. CDR3 sequence reads: CASSLAGTLHEQYF. Here the CDR3 DNA reads TGTGCCAGCAGCTTAGCAGGGACACTCCACGAGCAGTACTTC.

The chain links TRBV5-1 to TRBJ2-1, with 15 bases identical to TRBD2. The CDR3 has 17 amino acids. With 4 bases clipped from V and 7 bases from J, the junction kept 9 bases outside the gene matches. From germline, CDR1 is SGHRS and CDR2 YFSETQ. DNA for the CDR3: TGCGCCAGCAGCCATCGGACTAGCGGGGGGGCCACAAATGAGCAGTTCTTC. Residues: CASSHRTSGGATNEQFF.

V and J are TRBV9 and TRBJ1-2; D is perhaps TRBD1 (6 bases). Trimming cost V 4 bases and J 8 bases, with 15 bases left between them. The germline CDR1 and CDR2 sequences are SGDLS and YYNGEE. This CDR3 comprises 13 residues. CDR3 in amino acids: CASSPGEHGGYTF. The CDR3 DNA is TGTGCCAGCAGCCCAGGGGAGCACGGCGGCTACACCTTC.

The chain combines TRBV7-9 with TRBJ2-1; D is possibly TRBD1 (5 bases). The CDR3 is 14 residues long. The germline V gene has CDR1 SEHNR and CDR2 FQNEAQ (reference sequence). V lost 3 bases to trimming and J lost 2 bases, with 8 bases between them. CDR3 bases: TGTGCCAGCAGCTTTCCAGGGACCTACAATGAGCAGTTCTTC. Translation gives CASSFPGTYNEQFF.

The chain has TRBV5-5 and TRBJ1-4; maybe TRBD1 (5 bases). The CDR3 extends over 16 amino acids. CDR1 SGHKS and CDR2 YYEKEE come from the germline V gene (reference sequence). Trimming pared 4 bases from V and 5 bases from J, leaving 18 bases between. This CDR3 reads CASSLLQGSRNEKLFF. CDR3 in DNA: TGTGCCAGCAGCCTCCTTCAGGGCAGTAGAAATGAAAAACTGTTTTTT.

The table lists this clone with a few counts. V is TRBV5-1 and J is TRBJ1-5; D gene uncertain. The CDR3 length is 15 residues. Germline CDR1 and CDR2: SGHRS and YFSETQ. Trimming took off 2 bases at V and 5 bases at J, with 14 bases between the two ends. The CDR3 loop is CASSLRGGGDQPQHF. CDR3 DNA: TGCGCCAGCAGCTTACGAGGAGGTGGGGATCAGCCCCAGCATTTT.

The chain links TRBV5-4 to TRBJ2-5; D is possibly TRBD1 (7 bases). The CDR3 runs to 14 residues. Trimming shortened V by 3 bases and J by 2 bases, and 11 bases separated the two germline ends. CDR1 and CDR2 from the germline V gene are SGHNT and YYREEE (reference sequence). CDR3 loop: CASSSQGGQETQYF. As DNA, the CDR3 is TGTGCCAGCAGCTCTCAGGGGGGTCAAGAGACCCAGTACTTC.

This clone is a singleton in its sample. The rearrangement joins TRBV25-1 to TRBJ1-5; D not certain. This CDR3 contains 13 residues. Trimming pared 8 bases from V and 1 base from J, leaving 9 bases between. Germline V gives CDR1 MGHDK, CDR2 SYGVNS. The CDR3 coding sequence is TGTGCCAGCCAGGACTGGAGCAATCAGCCCCAGCATTTT. Its translation: CASQDWSNQPQHF.

The chain joins TRBV7-2 to TRBJ1-5; 8 nucleotides line up with TRBD1. V gave up 3 bases and J gave up 0 bases; unmatched junction bases: 7. CDR1 and CDR2 (germline): SGHTA, FQGNSA. This CDR3 comprises 17 residues. The CDR3: CASSLRGTGYSNQPQHF. Here the CDR3 DNA reads TGTGCCAGCAGCTTGAGAGGGACAGGATATAGCAATCAGCCCCAGCATTTT.

The genes are TRBV15 and TRBJ2-5; tentative D call: TRBD2 (6 bases). Germline loops: CDR1 LNHNV, CDR2 YYDKDF (reference sequence). This CDR3 comprises 13 residues. The V gene lost 0 bases and the J gene lost 5 bases, with 7 bases spanning the gap. CDR3 region: CATSRERGETQYF. For the CDR3, the DNA is TGTGCCACCAGCAGAGAACGGGGGGAGACCCAGTACTTC.

The chain uses TRBV7-9 and TRBJ1-1; TRBD1 matches 9 bases. V was clipped by 7 bases and J by 5 bases; unmatched bases: 8. Germline values: CDR1 SEHNR, CDR2 FQNEAQ (reference sequence). This CDR3 is 14 amino acids long. DNA for the CDR3: TGTGCCAGCACTCGGACAGGGGAAGAGACTGAAGCTTTCTTT. The encoded protein is CASTRTGEETEAFF.

V usage is TRBV5-8 and J usage is TRBJ2-1; 8 bases are shared with TRBD1. This CDR3 comprises 14 residues. CDR1 SGHTS and CDR2 YDEGEE come from the germline V gene. V was clipped by 6 bases and J by 6 bases; unmatched bases: 8. The CDR3 loop reads CASNWGQAINEQFF. The CDR3 coding sequence is TGTGCCAGCAACTGGGGACAGGCCATCAATGAGCAGTTCTTC.

In nucleotides, the CDR3 is TGTGCCAGCAGCCAAGGACGAGGGGGGAACACCGGGGAGCTGTTTTTT. This gives the protein CASSQGRGGNTGELFF. This rearrangement joins TRBV14 to TRBJ2-2; perhaps TRBD1 as D (6 bases). Germline CDR1 reads SGHDN; CDR2 reads FVKESK. This CDR3 is 16 amino acids long. With 1 base removed from V and 1 base from J, the gap between germline ends came to 10 bases. Complete variable domain (other parts from reference TRBV14 and TRBJ2-2): EAGVTQFPSHSVIEKGQTVTLRCDPISGHDNLYWYRRVMGKEIKFLLHFVKESKQDESGMPNNRFLAERTGGTYSTLKVQPAELEDSGVYFCASSQGRGGNTGELFFGEGSRLTVL.

CDR3 protein: CASSPAGGGNQPQHF. The DNA of the CDR3 is TGTGCCAGCAGTCCGGCGGGGGGAGGGAATCAGCCCCAGCATTTT. This chain links TRBV6-5 with TRBJ1-5; a weak D match, TRBD1 (5 bases). This CDR3 is built from 15 residues. V was trimmed by 5 bases and J by 4 bases, leaving 15 bases between them. Looked up from germline, CDR1 is MNHEY and CDR2 is SVGAGI.

In this sample, this clone turned up a few times. This chain's CDR3 is CASSLQGNTEAFF. The CDR3 DNA follows: TGTGCCAGCAGCCTTCAGGGGAACACTGAAGCTTTCTTT. This chain links TRBV4-2 with TRBJ1-1; a possible D gene is TRBD1 (5 bases). The germline V and J ends were trimmed by 4 bases and 1 base, with 7 bases remaining between them. Germline assignment: CDR1 LGHNA and CDR2 YNFKEQ. The CDR3 length is 13 residues.